This T cell receptor beta chain originates from a study of T cell responses to AZD1222 COVID-19 vaccine. Background on the study: Analyses pooled second doses at about 4 or about 12 weeks. Study outcomes and limitations: Baseline testing showed seropositivity in only six AZD1222 recipients.

TCRdb keeps only in-frame clones here, not all; method: immunoSEQ multiplex PCR. The table lists some 130,000 clones, 80% to 90% of them singletons. Of note for this clone: Its antigen is undetermined.

The CDR3 runs to 13 residues. V was trimmed by 6 bases and J by 5 bases, leaving 13 bases between them. The rearrangement links TRBV12-3 or TRBV12-4 to TRBJ2-5; a weak D match, TRBD2 (5 bases). The input for sequencing was peripheral blood, taken on day 0 of AZD1222 vaccination. This sequence originates from an adult in good health. CDR3 amino acids: CASRVTRAETQYF. In nucleotides, the CDR3 is TGTGCCAGCAGGGTCACTAGGGCGGAGACCCAGTACTTC.